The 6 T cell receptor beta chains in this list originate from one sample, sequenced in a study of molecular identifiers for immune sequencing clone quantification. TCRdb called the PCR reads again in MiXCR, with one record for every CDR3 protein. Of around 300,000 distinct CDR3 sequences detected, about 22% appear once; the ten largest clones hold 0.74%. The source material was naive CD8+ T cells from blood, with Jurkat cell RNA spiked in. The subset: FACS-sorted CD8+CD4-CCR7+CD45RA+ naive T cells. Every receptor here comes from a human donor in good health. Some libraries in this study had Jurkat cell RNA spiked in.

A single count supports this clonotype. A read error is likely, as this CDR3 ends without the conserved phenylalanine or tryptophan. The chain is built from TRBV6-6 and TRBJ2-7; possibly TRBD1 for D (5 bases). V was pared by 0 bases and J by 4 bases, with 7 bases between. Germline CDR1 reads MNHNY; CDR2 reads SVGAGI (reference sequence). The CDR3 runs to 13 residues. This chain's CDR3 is CASSYSQGYEQYI. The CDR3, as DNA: TGTGCCAGCAGTTACTCTCAGGGTTACGAGCAGTACATC.

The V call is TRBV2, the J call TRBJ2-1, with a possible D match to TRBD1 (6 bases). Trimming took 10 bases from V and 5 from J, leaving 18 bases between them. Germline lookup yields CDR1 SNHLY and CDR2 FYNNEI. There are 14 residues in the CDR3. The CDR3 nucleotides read TGTGCCATTCTTAACCCCAAGGGGGACAATGAGCAGTTCTTC. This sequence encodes CAILNPKGDNEQFF.

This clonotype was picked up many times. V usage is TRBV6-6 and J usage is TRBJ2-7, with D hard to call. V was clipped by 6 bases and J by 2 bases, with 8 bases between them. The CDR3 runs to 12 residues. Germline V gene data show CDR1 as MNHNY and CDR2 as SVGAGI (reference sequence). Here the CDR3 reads CASSSATYEQYF. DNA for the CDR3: TGTGCCAGCAGCTCTGCTACCTACGAGCAGTACTTC.

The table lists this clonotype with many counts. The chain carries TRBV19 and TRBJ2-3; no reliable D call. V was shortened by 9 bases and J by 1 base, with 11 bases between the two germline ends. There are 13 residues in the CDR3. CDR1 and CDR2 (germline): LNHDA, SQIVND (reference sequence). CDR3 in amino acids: CASKEFGTDTQYF. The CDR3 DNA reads TGTGCCAGCAAGGAGTTTGGCACAGATACGCAGTATTTT.

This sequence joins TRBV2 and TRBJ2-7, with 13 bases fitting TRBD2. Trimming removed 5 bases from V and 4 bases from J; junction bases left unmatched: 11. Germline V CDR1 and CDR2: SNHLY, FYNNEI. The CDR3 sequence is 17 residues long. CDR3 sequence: CASSNGLAGVALYEQYF. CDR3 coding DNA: TGTGCCAGCAGTAACGGACTAGCGGGAGTTGCCTTGTACGAGCAGTACTTC.

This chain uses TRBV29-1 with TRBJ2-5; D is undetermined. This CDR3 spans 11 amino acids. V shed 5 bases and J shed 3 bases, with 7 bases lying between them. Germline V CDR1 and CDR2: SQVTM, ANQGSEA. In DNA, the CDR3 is TGCAGCGTTTCAGGCGAAGAGACCCAGTACTTC. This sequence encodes CSVSGEETQYF.